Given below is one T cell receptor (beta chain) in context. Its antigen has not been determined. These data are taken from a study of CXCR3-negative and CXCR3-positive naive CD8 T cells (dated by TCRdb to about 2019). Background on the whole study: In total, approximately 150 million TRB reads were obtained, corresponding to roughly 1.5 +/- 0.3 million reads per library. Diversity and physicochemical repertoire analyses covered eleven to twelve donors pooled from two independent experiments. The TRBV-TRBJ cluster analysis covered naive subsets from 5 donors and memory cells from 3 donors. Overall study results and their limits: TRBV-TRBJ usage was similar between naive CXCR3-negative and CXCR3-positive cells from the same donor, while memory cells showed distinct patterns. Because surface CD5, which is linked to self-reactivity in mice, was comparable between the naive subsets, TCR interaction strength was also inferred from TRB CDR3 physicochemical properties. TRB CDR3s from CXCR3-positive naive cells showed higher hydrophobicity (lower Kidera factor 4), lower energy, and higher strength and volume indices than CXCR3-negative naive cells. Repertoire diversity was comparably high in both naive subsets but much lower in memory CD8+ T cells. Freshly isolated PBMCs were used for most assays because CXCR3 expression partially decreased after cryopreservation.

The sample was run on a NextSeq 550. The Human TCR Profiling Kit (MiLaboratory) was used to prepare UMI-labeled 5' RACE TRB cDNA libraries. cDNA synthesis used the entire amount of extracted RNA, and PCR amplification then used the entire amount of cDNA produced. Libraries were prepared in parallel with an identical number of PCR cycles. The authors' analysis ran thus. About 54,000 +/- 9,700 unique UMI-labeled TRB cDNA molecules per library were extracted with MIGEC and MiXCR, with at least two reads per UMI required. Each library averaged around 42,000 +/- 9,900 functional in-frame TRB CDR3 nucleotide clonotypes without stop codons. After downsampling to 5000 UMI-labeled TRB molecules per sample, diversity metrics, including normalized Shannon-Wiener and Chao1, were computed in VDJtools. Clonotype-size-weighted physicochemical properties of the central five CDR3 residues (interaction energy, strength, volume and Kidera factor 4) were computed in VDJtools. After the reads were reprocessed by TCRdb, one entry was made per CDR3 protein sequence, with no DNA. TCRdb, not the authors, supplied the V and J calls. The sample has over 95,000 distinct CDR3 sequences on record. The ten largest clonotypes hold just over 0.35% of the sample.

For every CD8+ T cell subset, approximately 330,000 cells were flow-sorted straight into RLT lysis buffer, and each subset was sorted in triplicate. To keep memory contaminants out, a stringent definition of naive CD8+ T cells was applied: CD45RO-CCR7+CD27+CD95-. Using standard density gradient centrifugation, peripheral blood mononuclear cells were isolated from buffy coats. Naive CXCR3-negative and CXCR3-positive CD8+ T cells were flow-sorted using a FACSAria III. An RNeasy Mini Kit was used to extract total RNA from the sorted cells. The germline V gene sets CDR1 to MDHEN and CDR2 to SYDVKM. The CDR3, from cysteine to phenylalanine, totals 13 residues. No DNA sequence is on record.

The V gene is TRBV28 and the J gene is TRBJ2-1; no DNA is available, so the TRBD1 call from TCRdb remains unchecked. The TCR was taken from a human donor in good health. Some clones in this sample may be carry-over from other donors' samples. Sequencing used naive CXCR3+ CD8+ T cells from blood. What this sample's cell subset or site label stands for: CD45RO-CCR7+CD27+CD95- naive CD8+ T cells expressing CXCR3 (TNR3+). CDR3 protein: CASSRTGNNEQFF.